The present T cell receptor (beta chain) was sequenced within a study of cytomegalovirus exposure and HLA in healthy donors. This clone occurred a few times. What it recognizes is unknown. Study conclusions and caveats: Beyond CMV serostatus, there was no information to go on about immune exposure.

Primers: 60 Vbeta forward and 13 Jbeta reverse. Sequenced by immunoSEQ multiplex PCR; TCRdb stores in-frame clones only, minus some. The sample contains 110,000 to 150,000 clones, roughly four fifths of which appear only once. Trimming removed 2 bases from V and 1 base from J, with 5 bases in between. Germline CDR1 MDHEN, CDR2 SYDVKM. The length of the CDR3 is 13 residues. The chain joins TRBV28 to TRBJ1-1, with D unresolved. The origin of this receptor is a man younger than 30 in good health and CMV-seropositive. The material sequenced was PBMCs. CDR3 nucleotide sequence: TGTGCCAGCAGTTTAAGCTGGAACACTGAAGCTTTCTTT. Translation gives CASSLSWNTEAFF.